A selection of T cell receptor beta chains follows, all from one sample in a study of blood T cell repertoires in COVID-19. Measured with immunoSEQ multiplex PCR; TCRdb has only the in-frame clones, and not every one. Here the sample spans 400,000 to 550,000 clones, 70% to 90% being singletons. Sample: PBMCs or T cells enriched from blood (not recorded which). Every receptor here comes from a woman between 18 and 29 years old with acute COVID-19. Each CDR3 is given with its conserved first and last residue. The D gene is left open where the match is weak. The listing skips clone size in some rows; elsewhere it reads once, few, many or a size class.

D: TRBD1
size: once
V: TRBV11-2
J: TRBJ1-3
CDR3: CASSPGTGSGNTIYF
DNA: TGTGCCAGCAGCCCGGGGACAGGGTCTGGAAACACCATATATTTT

D: .
size: .
V: TRBV10-3
J: TRBJ1-5
CDR3: CAISDGQSSGRPQHF
DNA: TGTGCCATCAGTGACGGTCAGAGCAGCGGTCGGCCCCAGCATTTT

D: TRBD1
size: .
V: TRBV5-4
J: TRBJ2-7
CDR3: CASSQGGFRGPDEQYF
DNA: TGTGCCAGCAGCCAAGGGGGTTTCAGGGGGCCAGACGAGCAGTACTTC

D: .
size: .
V: TRBV6-5
J: TRBJ2-7
CDR3: CASGFGSVEQYF
DNA: TGTGCCAGCGGATTCGGGTCGGTTGAGCAGTACTTC

D: .
size: .
V: TRBV5-1
J: TRBJ2-7
CDR3: CASSLGLDTYEQYF
DNA: TGCGCCAGCAGCTTGGGACTAGACACCTACGAGCAGTACTTC

D: .
size: .
V: TRBV6-5
J: TRBJ1-6
CDR3: CASSYSRATGSSPLHF
DNA: TGTGCCAGCAGTTACTCCAGGGCTACGGGCAGCTCACCCCTCCACTTT

D: .
size: .
V: TRBV6-6
J: TRBJ1-5
CDR3: CASSGTSDQPQHF
DNA: TGTGCCAGCAGCGGGACATCGGATCAGCCCCAGCATTTT

D: .
size: .
V: TRBV11-2
J: TRBJ2-5
CDR3: CASSLRRVQETQYF
DNA: TGTGCCAGCAGCTTACGCCGGGTCCAAGAGACCCAGTACTTC

D: .
size: .
V: TRBV6-5
J: TRBJ2-2
CDR3: CASSYTMSSSTGELFF
DNA: TGTGCCAGCAGTTACACTATGTCGAGCAGCACCGGGGAGCTGTTTTTT

D: TRBD2
size: .
V: TRBV9
J: TRBJ2-1
CDR3: CASSGRTSGSFSYNEQFF
DNA: TGTGCCAGCAGCGGGCGGACTAGCGGGAGTTTCTCCTACAATGAGCAGTTCTTC

D: TRBD2
size: .
V: TRBV30
J: TRBJ2-5
CDR3: CAWSKAGVAETQYF
DNA: TGTGCCTGGAGCAAGGCGGGAGTGGCCGAGACCCAGTACTTC

D: .
size: .
V: TRBV5-3
J: TRBJ1-5
CDR3: CARKLHSFDSNQPQHF
DNA: TGTGCCAGAAAGCTTCACAGTTTTGATAGCAATCAGCCCCAGCATTTT

D: .
size: .
V: TRBV28
J: TRBJ2-7
CDR3: CAAAYSYEQYF
DNA: TGTGCCGCTGCCTACTCCTACGAGCAGTACTTC

D: .
size: once
V: TRBV3-1/TRBV3-2
J: TRBJ1-6
CDR3: CASSQGQNNSPLHF
DNA: TGTGCCAGCAGCCAAGGGCAGAATAATTCACCCCTCCACTTT

D: .
size: .
V: TRBV27
J: TRBJ1-1
CDR3: CASSLTGNTEAFF
DNA: TGTGCCAGCAGTCTGACGGGAAACACTGAAGCTTTCTTT

D: TRBD1
size: .
V: TRBV19
J: TRBJ2-7
CDR3: CASSPRTGAYEQYF
DNA: TGTGCCAGTAGTCCCCGGACAGGGGCCTACGAGCAGTACTTC

D: .
size: .
V: TRBV19
J: TRBJ2-3
CDR3: CASRQTGATDTQYF
DNA: TGTGCCAGTCGCCAAACAGGTGCTACAGATACGCAGTATTTT

D: .
size: .
V: TRBV25-1
J: TRBJ1-2
CDR3: CASSAQGDGYTF
DNA: TGTGCCAGCAGTGCACAGGGAGATGGCTACACCTTC

D: .
size: many
V: TRBV11-2
J: TRBJ2-1
CDR3: CASRDVRGIHNEQFF
DNA: TGTGCCAGCAGGGACGTCAGAGGGATCCACAATGAGCAGTTCTTC

D: .
size: .
V: TRBV9
J: TRBJ2-7
CDR3: CASSTPIRGWKFSPCEQYF
DNA: TGTGCCAGCAGCACCCCGATCCGGGGGTGGAAGTTTAGCCCCTGCGAGCAGTACTTC

D: .
size: .
V: TRBV4-3
J: TRBJ1-1
CDR3: CASSQGSVGGETEAFF
DNA: TGCGCCAGCAGCCAAGGATCAGTCGGGGGAGAGACTGAAGCTTTCTTT

D: .
size: few
V: TRBV2
J: TRBJ2-7
CDR3: CASKTGGVLFYEQYF
DNA: TGTGCCAGCAAAACAGGGGGGGTCCTATTCTACGAGCAGTACTTC

D: TRBD1
size: .
V: TRBV7-6
J: TRBJ1-4
CDR3: CASSAGTGREKLFF
DNA: TGTGCCAGCAGCGCCGGGACAGGGAGGGAAAAACTGTTTTTT

D: TRBD2
size: .
V: TRBV15
J: TRBJ2-5
CDR3: CATSVGLAGRETQYF
DNA: TGTGCCACCAGCGTCGGACTAGCGGGTCGGGAGACCCAGTACTTC